This TCR beta chain was found in a study of T cells in women clearing cervical HPV infection. Study observations and caveats: A classifier using richness and V gene abundances reached an AUC of under 0.9. CIN3+ cases had significantly higher TCR richness than controls; evenness did not differ.

Prevalent HPV16 infections were excluded; only incident single HPV16 infections included. Deletions cut 2 bases from V and 8 bases from J, with 14 bases between. This CDR3 contains 14 residues. As for this clone: Its specificity is unknown. The read terminates 3 residues ahead of where the CDR3 ends, so the germline J gene completes it. The identical CDR3 is also encoded by other nucleotide sequences in the sample.

The assay was immunoSEQ multiplex PCR, and TCRdb's table has in-frame clones only and misses some. This sample contains tens of thousands of clones. The chain links TRBV5-3 to TRBJ1-3; the D gene is possibly TRBD1 (5 bases). TRBV5-3 is an open reading frame, and its role is uncertain. The receptor's source is a woman between 18 and 70 years old with a cervical HPV16 infection that either progressed to CIN3+ or cleared (not recorded which). Sample: blood buffy coat. The CDR3 spells CARSLGTRGDTIYF. The covered CDR3 bases are TGTGCCAGAAGCTTAGGCACTCGGGGGGACACC.